A single T cell receptor beta chain is shown here with its context. The antigen is unknown. TCRdb re-derived calls from the 5' RACE reads in MiXCR, one entry per CDR3 protein. This table has a few hundred thousand distinct CDR3 sequences, roughly 18% appearing once. The CDR3 covers 15 residues. Germline lookup yields CDR1 SGHVS and CDR2 FNYEAQ. Losses at the gene ends were 5 bases for V and 8 bases for J; bases not matched to a gene: 12. The sample originates from a study of CD8 T cells in ankylosing spondylitis. Study results and limitations: Disease-linked clones reportedly concentrated significantly in matched ankylosing spondylitis synovial fluid. A motif in TCR beta, a set of about 8 highly homologous variants, appeared characteristic of ankylosing spondylitis blood.

The sequencing input was blood, either unsorted or a sorted T cell fraction (not recorded which). The TCR sequence derives from a male donor with ankylosing spondylitis or in good health (not recorded which). J is TRBJ2-1 and V is TRBV7-6, with 7 bases identical to TRBD2. The CDR3 here is CASSPWAGAIDEQFF. The DNA for the CDR3 is TGTGCCAGCAGCCCATGGGCGGGAGCAATTGATGAGCAGTTCTTC.